This entry describes one TCR beta chain. The antigen remains unidentified. Healthy bone marrow donors made up the donor group. The PCR used 60 Vbeta and 13 Jbeta primers. Using immunoSEQ multiplex PCR, the repertoire was profiled, and TCRdb retains in-frame clones only, with some absent. The table includes approximately 80,000 clones, around 66% detected once. The sample belongs to a study of cytomegalovirus exposure and HLA in healthy donors. The study, taken as a whole, reports: A later analysis linked a missense DCLRE1C variant to TCR beta V- and J-gene trimming. In a later analysis, an Asian-associated ancestry cluster reportedly showed fewer N-insertions than the approximately 610-donor mean. Roughly even sequencing depth across donors was the assumption behind the presence/absence analyses.

V shed 5 bases and J 2 bases; nucleotides not matched to a gene: 4. CDR1 and CDR2 (germline): SNHLY, FYNNEI. The CDR3 loop spans 14 amino acids. Sequencing was done on a sample of PBMCs. The source of this sequence is a woman between 35 and 50 years old in good health and CMV-seropositive. The chain combines TRBV2 with TRBJ2-7, with 9 bases lining up with TRBD1. CDR3 amino acids: CASSSGTGTYEQYF. The DNA of the CDR3 is TGTGCCAGCAGTTCCGGGACAGGGACCTACGAGCAGTACTTC.